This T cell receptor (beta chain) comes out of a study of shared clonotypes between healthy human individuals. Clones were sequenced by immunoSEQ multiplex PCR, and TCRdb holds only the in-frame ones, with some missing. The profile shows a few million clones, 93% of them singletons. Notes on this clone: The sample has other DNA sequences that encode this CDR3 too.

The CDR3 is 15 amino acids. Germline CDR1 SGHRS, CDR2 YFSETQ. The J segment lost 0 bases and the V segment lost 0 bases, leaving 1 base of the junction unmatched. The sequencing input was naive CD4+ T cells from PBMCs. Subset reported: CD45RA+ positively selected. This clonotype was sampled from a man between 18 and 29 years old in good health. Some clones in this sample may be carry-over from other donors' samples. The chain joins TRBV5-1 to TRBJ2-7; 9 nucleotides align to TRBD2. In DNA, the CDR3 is TGCGCCAGCAGCTTGGGACTAGCGGACTCCTACGAGCAGTACTTC. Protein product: CASSLGLADSYEQYF.